These T cell receptor beta chains were read from a single sample in a study of shared clonotypes between healthy human individuals. Measured with immunoSEQ multiplex PCR; TCRdb has only the in-frame clones, and not every one. The repertoire holds 500,000 to 650,000 clones, with around 76% as singletons. The sequenced sample consisted of PBMCs. The receptors here all came from a woman between 40 and 50 years old in good health. Some clones in this sample may be carry-over from other donors' samples. CDR3s include the opening cysteine and the closing phenylalanine or tryptophan. Fields, in order: clone size, V gene, J gene, D gene, CDR3 length, CDR3 protein, CDR3 DNA. The D gene is left open where the match is weak. Expanded clones are given a class, and other clones once, few, many or no size at all.

abundance: -
v_gene: TRBV5-6
j_gene: TRBJ2-5
d_gene: TRBD1
len: 14
CDR3aa: CASSSPGTGGPQYF
CDR3nt: TGTGCCAGCAGTTCGCCCGGGACAGGGGGACCCCAGTACTTC

abundance: -
v_gene: TRBV10-1
j_gene: TRBJ2-7
d_gene: TRBD2
len: 15
CDR3aa: CASSRSSGSSYEQYF
CDR3nt: TGCGCCAGCAGCCGATCTAGCGGGAGCTCCTACGAGCAGTACTTC

abundance: -
v_gene: TRBV7-9
j_gene: TRBJ2-7
d_gene: TRBD1
len: 19
CDR3aa: CASSLPTLRPGQGPYEQYF
CDR3nt: TGTGCCAGCAGCCTCCCAACCCTACGTCCGGGACAGGGCCCCTACGAGCAGTACTTC

abundance: -
v_gene: TRBV4-1
j_gene: TRBJ2-5
d_gene: -
len: 15
CDR3aa: CASSQEEQGGETQYF
CDR3nt: TGCGCCAGCAGCCAAGAAGAACAGGGCGGGGAGACCCAGTACTTC

abundance: -
v_gene: TRBV6-5
j_gene: TRBJ2-7
d_gene: -
len: 11
CDR3aa: CASSFNYEQYF
CDR3nt: TGTGCCAGCAGTTTTAATTACGAGCAGTACTTC

abundance: few
v_gene: TRBV7-3
j_gene: TRBJ2-1
d_gene: -
len: 13
CDR3aa: CASSLPEYNEQFF
CDR3nt: TGTGCCAGCAGCTTACCCGAATACAATGAGCAGTTCTTC

abundance: -
v_gene: TRBV4-2
j_gene: TRBJ2-7
d_gene: TRBD2
len: 18
CDR3aa: CASSQGLAGDHSSYEQYF
CDR3nt: TGTGCCAGCAGCCAAGGACTAGCGGGGGACCACAGCTCCTACGAGCAGTACTTC

abundance: -
v_gene: TRBV19
j_gene: TRBJ2-7
d_gene: TRBD1
len: 16
CDR3aa: CASRTLGQGGISEQYF
CDR3nt: TGTGCCAGTAGAACCCTGGGACAGGGGGGAATCTCCGAGCAGTACTTC

abundance: -
v_gene: TRBV4-3
j_gene: TRBJ1-4
d_gene: -
len: 15
CDR3aa: CASSQDGAGSEKLFF
CDR3nt: TGCGCCAGCAGCCAAGATGGGGCAGGGAGTGAAAAACTGTTTTTT

abundance: -
v_gene: TRBV4-3
j_gene: TRBJ2-4
d_gene: TRBD2
len: 16
CDR3aa: CASSQGTSWAKNIQYF
CDR3nt: TGCGCCAGCAGCCAGGGGACTAGTTGGGCCAAAAACATTCAGTACTTC

abundance: -
v_gene: TRBV28
j_gene: TRBJ2-7
d_gene: TRBD1
len: 13
CDR3aa: CASSSYRGREQYF
CDR3nt: TGTGCCAGCAGTTCATACAGGGGGCGCGAGCAGTACTTC

abundance: -
v_gene: TRBV7-2
j_gene: TRBJ2-3
d_gene: -
len: 13
CDR3aa: CASSTQAQDTQYF
CDR3nt: TGTGCCAGCAGCACCCAGGCCCAGGATACGCAGTATTTT

abundance: -
v_gene: TRBV7-8
j_gene: TRBJ2-5
d_gene: TRBD2
len: 19
CDR3aa: CASSSPGTSGIGLQETQYF
CDR3nt: TGTGCCAGCAGCTCTCCCGGGACTAGCGGGATAGGTCTCCAAGAGACCCAGTACTTC

abundance: -
v_gene: TRBV28
j_gene: TRBJ1-6
d_gene: TRBD1
len: 15
CDR3aa: CASSRIDRDNSPLHF
CDR3nt: TGTGCCAGCAGTCGAATCGACAGGGATAATTCACCCCTCCACTTT

abundance: once
v_gene: TRBV7-2
j_gene: TRBJ2-1
d_gene: -
len: 16
CDR3aa: CASSLEGLADYNEQFF
CDR3nt: TGTGCCAGCAGCTTAGAAGGTCTAGCAGATTACAATGAGCAGTTCTTC

abundance: once
v_gene: TRBV11-2
j_gene: TRBJ2-7
d_gene: -
len: 16
CDR3aa: CASSLDSSISSYEQYF
CDR3nt: TGTGCCAGCAGCTTAGATAGTTCGATTAGCTCCTACGAGCAGTACTTC

abundance: -
v_gene: TRBV6-6
j_gene: TRBJ1-5
d_gene: -
len: 16
CDR3aa: CASSYSGIGGNQPQHF
CDR3nt: TGTGCCAGCAGTTACTCGGGCATTGGCGGGAATCAGCCCCAGCATTTT

abundance: -
v_gene: TRBV28
j_gene: TRBJ1-1
d_gene: -
len: 14
CDR3aa: CASSPSVGGTEAFF
CDR3nt: TGTGCCAGCAGTCCCAGCGTGGGGGGCACTGAAGCTTTCTTT

abundance: -
v_gene: TRBV7-3
j_gene: TRBJ2-3
d_gene: -
len: 15
CDR3aa: CASSLLVGAPDTQYF
CDR3nt: TGTGCCAGCAGCTTATTAGTGGGAGCACCAGATACGCAGTATTTT

abundance: -
v_gene: TRBV7-9
j_gene: TRBJ2-1
d_gene: -
len: 15
CDR3aa: CASSLRGGQDNEQFF
CDR3nt: TGTGCCAGCAGCTTAAGGGGGGGACAGGACAATGAGCAGTTCTTC

abundance: once
v_gene: TRBV4-2
j_gene: TRBJ2-5
d_gene: TRBD2
len: 15
CDR3aa: CASSLTSGMGETQYF
CDR3nt: TGTGCCAGCAGTCTAACTAGCGGGATGGGAGAGACCCAGTACTTC

abundance: -
v_gene: TRBV4-1
j_gene: TRBJ1-4
d_gene: -
len: 17
CDR3aa: CASSQAPLEVRSGKLFF
CDR3nt: TGCGCCAGCAGCCAAGCACCCCTAGAGGTCCGTTCCGGAAAACTGTTTTTT

abundance: few
v_gene: TRBV5-1
j_gene: TRBJ2-3
d_gene: -
len: 13
CDR3aa: CASSLDSTDTQYF
CDR3nt: TGCGCCAGCAGCTTGGACAGCACAGATACGCAGTATTTT

abundance: -
v_gene: TRBV28
j_gene: TRBJ2-5
d_gene: TRBD1
len: 15
CDR3aa: CASSLSLDRGETQYF
CDR3nt: TGTGCCAGCAGTTTATCCCTGGACAGGGGGGAGACCCAGTACTTC

abundance: -
v_gene: TRBV6-9
j_gene: TRBJ1-1
d_gene: TRBD1
len: 15
CDR3aa: CASSSTGGGNTEAFF
CDR3nt: TGTGCCAGCAGTTCTACAGGGGGGGGGAACACTGAAGCTTTCTTT

abundance: -
v_gene: TRBV7-3
j_gene: TRBJ1-3
d_gene: -
len: 15
CDR3aa: CASSPRGGSGNTIYF
CDR3nt: TGTGCCAGCAGCCCGCGGGGTGGCTCTGGAAACACCATATATTTT

abundance: -
v_gene: TRBV27
j_gene: TRBJ2-7
d_gene: -
len: 16
CDR3aa: CASRSYESGPPYEQYF
CDR3nt: TGTGCCAGCAGGTCTTACGAGAGCGGCCCCCCCTACGAGCAGTACTTC